This T cell receptor beta chain emerged from a study of T cells in Graves' hyperthyroidism and ophthalmopathy. Study details: Blood was drawn when the patient was first diagnosed and still untreated. Study-wide results and caveats: Blood held most thyroid clonotypes expanded above 0.001 frequency. The model's output predicted ophthalmopathy at a median of 6.5 months prior to onset.

About this clonotype: Its antigen is not identified.

When hyperthyroidism was first diagnosed, the blood sample was taken, preceding any ophthalmopathy symptoms. Germline-derived CDR1 and CDR2 are SGHDN and FVKESK. V lost 7 bases and J 3 bases, leaving 9 bases between the germline ends. The CDR3 runs to 12 residues. TCR beta CDR3 region amplification was performed from RNA transcripts. The TCR CDR3 first-round RT-PCR relied on the HTBI primer set. One entry per CDR3 protein results from TCRdb running MiXCR on the multiplex PCR reads. The table shows around 380,000 distinct CDR3 sequences, with about 13% occurring only once. The chain recombines TRBV14 with TRBJ1-1; D gene uncertain. Source material: blood. This clonotype originated in a man aged 25 to 45 with Graves' hyperthyroidism that later progressed to Graves' ophthalmopathy. In DNA form, the CDR3 reads TGTGCCAGCACATCGGGCGACACTGAAGCTTTCTTT. Its translation is CASTSGDTEAFF.